This TCR beta chain was obtained from a study of T cells in Graves' hyperthyroidism and ophthalmopathy. Overall study: Peripheral blood collection took place at initial diagnosis, before any treatment.

From RNA transcripts, TCR beta CDR3 regions were amplified. A set of HTBI primers served as the primers for a first-round RT-PCR of the TCR CDR3. TCRdb fed the multiplex PCR reads into MiXCR, producing one record per CDR3 protein. Counted here are around 480,000 distinct CDR3 sequences, 13% to 15% occurring once; the ten biggest clones make up roughly 17%. If no ophthalmopathy progression occurred within 18 months, Graves' hyperthyroidism was stable. Together with thyroid ultrasound, orbital computed tomography, serum thyroxine and TRAb, clinical symptoms were used for diagnoses. Using less than 12 ml of fresh peripheral blood, PBMCs were prepared. Germline lookup yields CDR1 MGHRA and CDR2 YSYEKL. CDR3 length equals 16 residues. After removal of 3 bases from V and 4 bases from J, the junction contained 6 bases not matched to a gene. This clonotype was observed a handful of times. This may stem from a read error, because a much larger clone lies one nucleotide away.

This clonotype was obtained from a woman aged 18-29 years with Graves' hyperthyroidism. Sequencing used blood. This sequence joins TRBV4-1 and TRBJ2-5; 12 nucleotides line up with TRBD2. The CDR3 DNA sequence: TGCGCCAGCAGCCATGGGGCTAGCGGGAGGGGAGAGACCCAGTACTTC. Translation: CASSHGASGRGETQYF.